Here is one T cell receptor beta chain with its context. The target antigen is unknown. This entry belongs to a study of cytomegalovirus exposure and HLA in healthy donors. Regarding the study as a whole: Most TCR sequences were seen very rarely across donors, but some public TCRs occurred in many. One later analysis reportedly identified an Asian-associated ancestry cluster that showed fewer N-insertions than the approximately 700-donor mean. Reportedly, cytomegalovirus status was diagnosed with high sensitivity and specificity. Per a later analysis, 15,000 to 20,000 TCR beta sequences showed association with HLA alleles at 0.05 false discovery rate.

V shed 0 bases and J shed 6 bases, with 8 bases lying between them. Germline CDR1 MNHEY, CDR2 SVGAGI. The CDR3 is 13 amino acids. PCR used 60 Vbeta primers and 13 Jbeta primers. Sequencing used immunoSEQ multiplex PCR; TCRdb keeps in-frame clones, though not all of them. The table records 100,000 to 150,000 clones, 75% to 90% of them present only once. This TCR was sampled from a woman in her thirties or forties in good health and CMV-seronegative. The J gene is TRBJ1-1, the V gene TRBV6-5, with D perhaps TRBD1 (6 bases). Sequenced: PBMCs. The CDR3 sequence is CASSYSRGPEAFF. The DNA of the CDR3 is TGTGCCAGCAGTTACTCGCGGGGGCCTGAAGCTTTCTTT.